Each of the 26 T cell receptor beta chains below was sequenced from the same sample in a study of CD8 T cells in ankylosing spondylitis. TCRdb itself ran the 5' RACE reads through MiXCR, one entry per CDR3 protein. The top ten hold about 2.5% of the sample, which has under 250,000 distinct CDR3 sequences, 10% to 13% seen once. Sequencing used blood, either unsorted or a sorted T cell fraction (not recorded which). The receptor source for this set is a male donor with ankylosing spondylitis or in good health (not recorded which).

In this sample, this clonotype turned up many times. This chain joins TRBV29-1 and TRBJ2-5; D remains ambiguous. The length of the CDR3 is 14 residues. Germline V gene lookup returns CDR1 SQVTM and CDR2 ANQGSEA. Trimming left V 7 bases short and J 2 bases short, with 17 bases between. The DNA for the CDR3 is TGCAGCGCTCCCCTTCCTGGACGTCAAGAGACCCAGTACTTC. As protein: CSAPLPGRQETQYF.

This chain links TRBV11-1 with TRBJ2-5; TRBD2 is a possible D gene (6 bases). Trimming pared 2 bases from V and 5 bases from J, leaving 18 bases between. The germline CDR1 and CDR2 sequences are SGHAT and FQDESV (reference sequence). CDR3 length: 16 amino acids. CDR3 DNA: TGTGCCAGCAGCTTAACCGGGACGGGAGTCGAGGAGACCCAGTACTTC. This codes for CASSLTGTGVEETQYF.

This clonotype was seen many times. The gene calls are TRBV2 and TRBJ2-6, with D perhaps being TRBD1 or TRBD2 (5 bases each). V was pared by 7 bases and J by 0 bases, with 7 bases between. The CDR3 runs to 14 residues. Germline CDR1 is SNHLY and CDR2 is FYNNEI. In DNA form, the CDR3 reads TGTGCCAGCACAGGGACCTCTGGGGCCAACGTCCTGACTTTC. Its translation: CASTGTSGANVLTF.

This clonotype was found many times. The chain links TRBV2 to TRBJ2-2, with 10 bases that match TRBD2. Germline loops: CDR1 SNHLY, CDR2 FYNNEI. V lost 6 bases to trimming and J lost 1 base; unmatched junction nucleotides: 5. The CDR3 extends over 16 amino acids. The CDR3 here is CASRGSSGRNTGELFF. The CDR3 DNA reads as TGTGCCAGCAGGGGATCTAGCGGGAGGAACACCGGGGAGCTGTTTTTT.

This clonotype was counted ten times or more. The chain couples TRBV10-3 to TRBJ1-1; D gene ambiguous. The CDR3 totals 11 residues. Per germline, CDR1 ENHRY and CDR2 SYGVKD. The germline V and J ends were trimmed by 4 bases and 7 bases, with 7 bases remaining between them. The CDR3 loop reads CAISATGEAFF. As DNA, the CDR3 is TGTGCCATCAGTGCGACGGGTGAAGCTTTCTTT.

Worth noting for this clonotype: This may be a read error, as it is one base from a much larger clone. The V call is TRBV12-3 or TRBV12-4, the J call TRBJ2-7; the match to TRBD2 covers 7 bases. CDR3 length: 12 residues. The CDR3 loop reads CTSSPGGDEQYF. The CDR3 DNA follows: TGTACCAGCAGCCCTGGGGGGGACGAGCAGTACTTC.

The chain couples TRBV11-2 to TRBJ1-1, with 7 bases lining up with TRBD1. V was clipped by 5 bases and J by 0 bases; unmatched bases: 9. The CDR3 contains 16 residues. Per germline, CDR1 SGHAT and CDR2 FQNNGV. Here the CDR3 DNA reads TGTGCCAGCAGCCCTAGACAGGGTTCGATGAACACTGAAGCTTTCTTT. This gives the protein CASSPRQGSMNTEAFF.

This clonotype turned up a few times. This chain joins TRBV7-9 and TRBJ1-2; possible D gene TRBD1, 6 bases. The CDR3 covers 16 residues. Per the germline V gene, CDR1 is SEHNR and CDR2 is FQNEAQ (reference sequence). The V end lost 1 base, the J end lost 5 bases, and 17 bases lay between the germline ends. CDR3 region: CASSLVWDTVGYGYTF. CDR3 in DNA: TGTGCCAGCAGCTTAGTTTGGGACACCGTCGGGTATGGCTACACCTTC.

Ten or more counts support this clonotype. The rearrangement joins TRBV29-1 to TRBJ2-7, with no clear D. The V gene lost 5 bases and the J gene lost 3 bases, with 11 bases spanning the gap. CDR3 size: 12 residues. Germline loops: CDR1 SQVTM, CDR2 ANQGSEA. The CDR3 DNA sequence: TGCAGCGTTTTGGACGGCAACTACGAGCAGTACTTC. Translating it yields CSVLDGNYEQYF.

This clonotype has just a few counts. This chain uses TRBV7-7 with TRBJ2-1; 15 bases map to TRBD2. This CDR3 has 20 residues. The germline CDR1 and CDR2 sequences are SSHAT and FNYEAQ (reference sequence). J lost 8 bases, V lost 6 bases, and 20 bases had no gene match. As DNA, the CDR3 is TGTGCCAGCAGACTTGCGTGGGGACTAGCGGGGGGCCCACCTAGGTATGAGCAGTTCTTC. This encodes CASRLAWGLAGGPPRYEQFF.

This clonotype was picked up many times. The chain is built from TRBV7-2 and TRBJ1-6; no definite D call. Germline lookup yields CDR1 SGHTA and CDR2 FQGNSA. The length of the CDR3 is 17 residues. Trimming shortened V by 5 bases and J by 2 bases, and 16 bases separated the two germline ends. This CDR3 is CASSPDRAWTYNSPLHF. The CDR3 region has the DNA TGTGCCAGCAGCCCCGACCGGGCGTGGACCTATAATTCACCCCTCCACTTT.

This clonotype was observed many times. The chain has TRBV9 and TRBJ2-7; D remains ambiguous. The CDR3 loop spans 15 amino acids. The V gene lost 0 bases and the J gene lost 6 bases, with 16 bases spanning the gap. Looked up from germline, CDR1 is SGDLS and CDR2 is YYNGEE. This CDR3 is CASSVDPQRESEQYF. The CDR3 bases are TGTGCCAGCAGCGTAGACCCACAGCGTGAAAGCGAGCAGTACTTC. The full variable domain, its missing parts supplied by reference TRBV9 and TRBJ2-7, is DSGVTQTPKHLITATGQRVTLRCSPRSGDLSVYWYQQSLDQGLQFLIQYYNGEERAKGNILERFSAQQFPDLHSELNLSSLELGDSALYFCASSVDPQRESEQYFGPGTRLTVT.

Many counts were recorded for this clonotype. The chain links TRBV4-1 to TRBJ2-5, with a tentative D call TRBD2 (6 bases). Germline V gene sequence: CDR1 MGHRA, CDR2 YSYEKL. V lost 3 bases, J lost 4 bases, and 12 bases lay in between. The CDR3 is 14 amino acids. Written as DNA, the CDR3 is TGCGCCAGCAGCCAGGAGGGGCTGAGAGAGACCCAGTACTTC. Translating it yields CASSQEGLRETQYF.

In its sample, this clonotype was seen many times. The chain employs TRBV29-1 and TRBJ2-7; 7 nucleotides align to TRBD1. Germline values: CDR1 SQVTM, CDR2 ANQGSEA. This CDR3 region has 15 residues. V gave up 5 bases and J gave up 2 bases; unmatched junction bases: 12. The DNA for the CDR3 is TGCAGCGTTCTTTTCCCCGGACAGGTGACCTACGAGCAGTACTTC. This sequence encodes CSVLFPGQVTYEQYF.

This clonotype has more than one count but fewer than ten. This chain joins TRBV18 and TRBJ2-4; 8 bases are shared with TRBD1. Germline CDR1 KGHSH, CDR2 LQKENI. The CDR3 length is 12 residues. The V gene end was trimmed by 3 bases and the J gene end by 8 bases; junction bases not matched to a gene: 0. The CDR3 loop is CASSPDRDIQYF. DNA for the CDR3: TGTGCCAGCTCACCGGACAGGGACATTCAGTACTTC.

This clonotype was counted many times. J is TRBJ2-1 and V is TRBV5-1; tentatively, D is TRBD1 (5 bases). The CDR3 extends over 13 amino acids. The germline V gene has CDR1 SGHRS and CDR2 YFSETQ. V lost 3 bases, J lost 8 bases, and 12 bases lay in between. The CDR3, as DNA: TGCGCCAGCAGCTCCAGGGTTGGTGATGAGCAGTTCTTC. Translated: CASSSRVGDEQFF.

The CDR3 nucleotides read TGTGCCAGCAGTCCCCGAGGCAGCAGCACAGATACGCAGTATTTT. It encodes CASSPRGSSTDTQYF. The rearrangement joins TRBV12-3 or TRBV12-4 to TRBJ2-3; D is unclear. V lost 5 bases to trimming and J lost 0 bases, with 12 bases between them. The CDR3 is 15 residues long.

The CDR3 DNA sequence: TGTGCCAGTGTTTCTAGAGACTTAACCGGGGAGCTGTTTTTT. It specifies CASVSRDLTGELFF. The chain joins TRBV19 to TRBJ2-2, with D uncertain. This CDR3 has 14 amino acids. V was clipped by 8 bases and J by 5 bases, with 15 bases between them. Germline CDR1 is LNHDA and CDR2 is SQIVND (reference sequence).

This clonotype appeared many times. This rearrangement joins TRBV7-9 to TRBJ1-2; possibly TRBD1 for D (6 bases). The length of the CDR3 is 15 residues. CDR1 is SEHNR and CDR2 is FQNEAQ in the germline V gene (reference sequence). Trimming pared 5 bases from V and 0 bases from J, leaving 13 bases between. CDR3 DNA sequence: TGTGCCAGCAGCAACTCGGACAGAGCTAACTATGGCTACACCTTC. This encodes CASSNSDRANYGYTF. The variable domain in full, completed from reference TRBV7-9 and TRBJ1-2, reads DTGVSQNPRHKITKRGQNVTFRCDPISEHNRLYWYRQTLGQGPEFLTYFQNEAQLEKSRLLSDRFSAERPKGSFSTLEIQRTEQGDSAMYLCASSNSDRANYGYTFGSGTRLTVV.

This clonotype was observed many times. The chain employs TRBV9 and TRBJ2-3; tentative D call: TRBD2 (7 bases). The V and J ends lost 3 bases and 5 bases respectively, with 25 bases between them. Germline V gene sequence: CDR1 SGDLS, CDR2 YYNGEE. CDR3 length: 18 amino acids. DNA of the CDR3: TGTGCCAGCAGCGCCTCTCTGGGGGGGGCCGCTTCTTTAGATACGCAGTATTTT. Its translation is CASSASLGGAASLDTQYF.

The chain's CDR3 is CASNPAGNTEAFF. The CDR3 DNA sequence: TGTGCCAGCAACCCAGCAGGCAACACTGAAGCTTTCTTT. The rearrangement links TRBV14 to TRBJ1-1; D is unclear. With 7 bases removed from V and 2 bases from J, the gap between germline ends came to 11 bases. Germline V gene lookup returns CDR1 SGHDN and CDR2 FVKESK. The CDR3 covers 13 residues.

This clonotype came up a few times. The chain is built from TRBV4-2 and TRBJ2-4; TRBD1 is a possible D gene (6 bases). Trimming removed 1 base from V and 12 bases from J, with 16 bases in between. CDR1 and CDR2 (germline): LGHNA, YNFKEQ. CDR3 size: 14 residues. The CDR3 nucleotides read TGTGCCAGCAGCCAAGTCGGGCCTGGGGGCAGTCAGTACTTC. It encodes CASSQVGPGGSQYF.

J is TRBJ1-2 and V is TRBV29-1, with D tentatively TRBD1 (6 bases). Germline assignment: CDR1 SQVTM and CDR2 ANQGSEA. CDR3 size: 12 residues. V shed 7 bases and J shed 8 bases, with 17 bases lying between them. CDR3 sequence reads: CSARTGSGGYTF. In nucleotides, the CDR3 is TGCAGCGCCAGAACAGGGTCGGGCGGCTACACCTTC.

This clonotype was recorded many times. V is TRBV20-1 and J is TRBJ1-6; 7 positions match TRBD1. CDR3 size: 13 residues. Germline-derived CDR1 and CDR2 are DFQATT and SNEGSKA (reference sequence). Trimming took 1 base from V and 9 from J; bases not matched to a gene: 3. In DNA form, the CDR3 reads TGCAGTGCTAGAGGACAGGGACCTTCACCCCTCCACTTT. Protein: CSARGQGPSPLHF.

The chain recombines TRBV12-3 or TRBV12-4 with TRBJ2-1; D not resolved. V was cut by 3 bases and J by 1 base, with 10 bases left in between. The CDR3 runs 15 residues. In nucleotides, the CDR3 is TGTGCCAGCAGTTTCAACAGCGAGTCCTACAATGAGCAGTTCTTC. It is translated as CASSFNSESYNEQFF.

This clonotype was seen many times. This chain joins TRBV10-3 and TRBJ1-1, with TRBD1 as a possible D gene (5 bases). The germline V and J ends were trimmed by 6 bases and 2 bases, with 13 bases remaining between them. Germline lookup yields CDR1 ENHRY and CDR2 SYGVKD. This CDR3 region has 14 residues. CDR3 sequence: CAIRQGPVNTEAFF. The CDR3 region has the DNA TGTGCCATCAGGCAGGGTCCAGTTAACACTGAAGCTTTCTTT.